This TCR beta chain was recorded in a study of OX40 agonist ivuxolimab in advanced cancers. Study as a whole: From 23 to 79 years was the age range, with a mean of about 54 years, and approximately 80% were male. There were three patients with partial responses, one having hepatocellular carcinoma and two cutaneous melanoma. Study results and caveats: Certain nonresponders likewise exhibited a low normalized T-cell clonal expansion.

About this clone: The antigen is undetermined.

The J segment lost 3 bases and the V segment lost 5 bases, leaving 10 bases of the junction unmatched. This CDR3 comprises 15 residues. Germline CDR1 reads SGHKS; CDR2 reads YYEKEE (reference sequence). The table came from immunoSEQ multiplex PCR; TCRdb's copy has only in-frame clones and leaves some out. The profile covers roughly 79,000 clones, with more than 80% appearing a single time and around 0.51% taken by the ten largest. Here the sequenced sample was CD4+ or CD8+ T cells sorted from blood, taken in a trial of the OX40 agonist ivuxolimab. The TCR sequence derives from an adult with an advanced solid tumor such as melanoma, head and neck, liver or kidney cancer. The V and J genes are TRBV5-5 and TRBJ1-1, with 7 bases lining up with TRBD1. The CDR3, as DNA: TGTGCCAGCAGTCGGACAGGCGGCGGGGACACTGAAGCTTTCTTT. Its translation: CASSRTGGGDTEAFF.